This T cell receptor (beta chain) was sequenced during a study of cytomegalovirus exposure and HLA in healthy donors. This clone was seen once. Data came from immunoSEQ multiplex PCR; TCRdb stores just in-frame clones and leaves some out. The repertoire holds some 84,000 clones, roughly 91% seen once, with 2% to 2.5% in the top ten. The V gene lost 6 bases and the J gene lost 3 bases, with 18 bases spanning the gap. Germline CDR1 and CDR2: SGHVS and FQNEAQ. The CDR3 sequence is 16 residues long. V usage is TRBV7-8 and J usage is TRBJ2-1, with D hard to call. Sequences were obtained from PBMCs. This clonotype was obtained from a man aged 25-45 years in good health and CMV-seronegative. CDR3 DNA sequence: TGTGCCAGCAGTCCTAACCGGATGGGCTTCTACAATGAGCAGTTCTTC. This translates into CASSPNRMGFYNEQFF.